This TCR beta chain comes out of a study of T cells in Graves' hyperthyroidism and ophthalmopathy. Findings of the study overall: Among clonotypes expanded in thyroid above 0.001, most were also found in blood. Ophthalmopathy and stable hyperthyroidism were separated by a 13 V-J model.

Patients having uncontrolled infection, another autoimmune disease, pregnancy or lactation were not included. Points on this clonotype: As yet, its antigen is unknown.

Trimming cost V 0 bases and J 1 base, with 9 bases left between them. CDR1 is MGHDK and CDR2 is SYGVNS in the germline V gene. This CDR3 spans 15 amino acids. RNA transcripts gave rise to amplified TCR beta CDR3 regions. TCR CDR3 underwent first-round RT-PCR with the HTBI primer set. TCRdb reanalysed the multiplex PCR reads using MiXCR and keeps one entry per CDR3 protein. The data show hundreds of thousands of distinct CDR3 sequences, approximately 19% seen once. Material for sequencing was blood. The J gene is TRBJ1-1, the V gene TRBV25-1, with D unresolved. This sequence originates from a man in his fifties or sixties with Graves' ophthalmopathy. The CDR3 DNA sequence: TGTGCCAGCAGTGAATACGAAAGCCAGAACACTGAAGCTTTCTTT. This gives the protein CASSEYESQNTEAFF.